This T cell receptor (beta chain) was sequenced in a study of type 1 regulatory T cells. TCRdb processed the reads anew with MiXCR; each CDR3 protein has one entry. Of 68,000 or so distinct CDR3 sequences in the sample, roughly 49% are singletons; the top ten hold 2% to 2.5%. With V trimmed by 5 bases and J by 3 bases, 10 bases remained unmatched. This CDR3 has 18 residues. CDR1 is SNHLY, CDR2 FYNNEI, per germline. Remarks on this clonotype: Its antigen is not identified.

V is TRBV2 and J is TRBJ2-3; 14 bases agree with TRBD2. The receptor's source is a human donor in good health. Sequenced input: cultured non-Tr1 T cells, either the whole culture or a sorted T cell fraction (not recorded which). The CDR3 is CASSPRLAGGPGTDTQYF. The CDR3 nucleotides read TGTGCCAGCAGTCCAAGACTAGCGGGGGGGCCAGGTACAGATACGCAGTATTTT.